The 9 T cell receptor beta chains reported below all come from one sample, sequenced in a study of post-analysis software for immune sequencing data (dated by TCRdb to about 2015). These receptors' antigens are unknown. Results and caveats for the whole study, not just this receptor: Patients showed significantly higher frequencies than controls for five TRBV segments, among them TRBV5-6, TRBV5-1 and TRBV20-1.

Libraries were prepared through PCR. The instrument was an Illumina HiSeq 2500. To reduce PCR and sequencing biases, unique molecular identifiers were built into the TCR beta cDNA libraries. Using fastp at Q25 and MiXCR, TCRdb reprocessed the public reads and kept productive beta chains. Each entry is one CDR3 protein sequence, shown with its most common DNA and genes. The sample contains more than 450,000 distinct CDR3 sequences, roughly two fifths of them found a single time. In total, the top ten clones hold under 2% of the sample. The sequenced material came from blood. These receptors came from a girl aged 10 to 17 with multiple sclerosis.

This chain connects TRBV7-2 to TRBJ1-2; D not resolved. The CDR3 contains 13 residues. V dropped 5 bases and J dropped 4 bases, with 11 bases sitting between them. Germline CDR1 and CDR2: SGHTA and FQGNSA. In DNA form, the CDR3 reads TGTGCCAGCAGCCTAAAGGCGGGCTATGGCTACACCTTC. Translation: CASSLKAGYGYTF.

The rearrangement joins TRBV4-1 to TRBJ2-3; 7 bases are a match to TRBD1. Germline V lookup: CDR1 MGHRA, CDR2 YSYEKL. Trimming cost V 5 bases and J 5 bases; bases outside gene matches: 4. This CDR3 contains 13 residues. CDR3 region: CASSEQGQDTQYF. Written as DNA, the CDR3 is TGCGCCAGCAGCGAACAGGGGCAAGATACGCAGTATTTT.

The chain uses TRBV2 and TRBJ2-5, with TRBD2 matching over 11 bases. Germline CDR1 is SNHLY and CDR2 is FYNNEI. V gave up 3 bases and J gave up 4 bases; unmatched junction bases: 7. The CDR3 spans 16 residues. The CDR3 region is CASSDGTSGGRETQYF. The CDR3 coding sequence is TGTGCCAGCAGTGATGGGACTAGCGGAGGACGAGAGACCCAGTACTTC. Full variable domain (outside the CDR3, taken from reference TRBV2 and TRBJ2-5): EPEVTQTPSHQVTQMGQEVILRCVPISNHLYFYWYRQILGQKVEFLVSFYNNEISEKSEIFDDQFSVERPDGSNFTLKIRSTKLEDSAMYFCASSDGTSGGRETQYFGPGTRLLVL.

The sample holds a few counts of this clonotype. This rearrangement joins TRBV5-1 to TRBJ2-7; D remains unclear. This CDR3 region has 12 residues. Trimming removed 4 bases from V and 5 bases from J, with 10 bases in between. Germline V gene lookup returns CDR1 SGHRS and CDR2 YFSETQ. The CDR3 nucleotides read TGCGCCAGCAGCCCATCCCTGAACGAGCAGTACTTC. Translating gives CASSPSLNEQYF.

The CDR3 protein is CASSVGTPYNEQFF. The DNA of the CDR3 is TGTGCCAGCAGCGTAGGGACGCCCTACAATGAGCAGTTCTTC. The chain uses TRBV9 and TRBJ2-1; D is unresolved. The CDR3 contains 14 residues. Between the trimmed V and J ends, which lost 0 bases and 2 bases, there was a span of 6 bases. Looked up from germline, CDR1 is SGDLS and CDR2 is YYNGEE.

The chain couples TRBV5-6 to TRBJ1-1; a weak D match, TRBD1 (6 bases). Looked up from germline, CDR1 is SGHDT and CDR2 is YYEEEE. Trimming cost V 4 bases and J 3 bases, with 22 bases left between them. The CDR3 is made up of 17 amino acids. The CDR3 loop reads CASSQPNRAQGDTEAFF. Here the CDR3 DNA reads TGTGCCAGCAGCCAACCTAACAGGGCTCAAGGAGACACTGAAGCTTTCTTT.

This clonotype was observed a few times. This chain joins TRBV5-1 and TRBJ2-2, with a tentative D call TRBD1 (6 bases). The V end was cut by 3 bases, the J end by 5 bases, with 11 bases between. The CDR3 is 14 amino acids. Germline assignment: CDR1 SGHRS and CDR2 YFSETQ. This CDR3 is CASSWGQGTGELFF. In DNA, the CDR3 is TGCGCCAGCAGCTGGGGGCAGGGGACCGGGGAGCTGTTTTTT.

A few counts support this clonotype. This chain links TRBV12-3 or TRBV12-4 with TRBJ1-1, with D possibly matching TRBD1 (6 bases). V lost 7 bases to trimming and J lost 4 bases, with 13 bases between them. The CDR3 contains 13 residues. Written as DNA, the CDR3 is TGTGCCAGCAATTTGAGGGGGGGCACTGAAGCTTTCTTT. It yields the protein CASNLRGGTEAFF.

The chain links TRBV2 to TRBJ1-1; D is undetermined. The CDR3 spans 9 residues. With 5 bases removed from V and 8 bases from J, the gap between germline ends came to 3 bases. The germline V gene has CDR1 SNHLY and CDR2 FYNNEI. The CDR3 is CASSPEAFF. DNA for the CDR3: TGTGCCAGCAGTCCCGAAGCTTTCTTT. Together with reference TRBV2 and TRBJ1-1, the CDR3 gives the full variable domain: EPEVTQTPSHQVTQMGQEVILRCVPISNHLYFYWYRQILGQKVEFLVSFYNNEISEKSEIFDDQFSVERPDGSNFTLKIRSTKLEDSAMYFCASSPEAFFGQGTRLTVV.